This T cell receptor beta chain emerged from a study of shared clonotypes between healthy human individuals. Study summary: Contributing individuals were a couple of females and a few males aged 18 to 49. Researchers assigned three CD4 naive, three CD4 memory, two CD8 naive and one CD8 memory plate to each donor.

J gave up 2 bases and V 4 bases, and 8 bases lay outside the gene matches. CDR3 length equals 15 residues. The germline V gene encodes CDR1 SNHLY and CDR2 FYNNEI. The investigators split CD4+ cells into a CD45RA+ naive subset and a CD45RA-negative memory subset. The data were produced by immunoSEQ multiplex PCR, yet TCRdb's version contains in-frame clones alone and is incomplete. The sample lists 500,000 or so clones, more than 95% occurring once. The study's findings and limits: Larger estimated richness was generally recorded for naive subsets relative to memory subsets.

Of note for this clone: Its specificity is unknown.

The sequence came from a woman aged 25 to 45 in good health. The genes are TRBV2 and TRBJ2-7, with TRBD2 matching 7 bases. The material sequenced was naive CD4+ T cells sorted from blood. Sample subset: CD45RA+ positively selected. This chain's CDR3 is CASSGVVTSTYEQYF. In nucleotides, the CDR3 is TGTGCCAGCAGTGGAGTTGTGACTAGCACCTACGAGCAGTACTTC. The variable domain in full, with the rest retrieved from reference TRBV2 and TRBJ2-7, is EPEVTQTPSHQVTQMGQEVILRCVPISNHLYFYWYRQILGQKVEFLVSFYNNEISEKSEIFDDQFSVERPDGSNFTLKIRSTKLEDSAMYFCASSGVVTSTYEQYFGPGTRLTVT.